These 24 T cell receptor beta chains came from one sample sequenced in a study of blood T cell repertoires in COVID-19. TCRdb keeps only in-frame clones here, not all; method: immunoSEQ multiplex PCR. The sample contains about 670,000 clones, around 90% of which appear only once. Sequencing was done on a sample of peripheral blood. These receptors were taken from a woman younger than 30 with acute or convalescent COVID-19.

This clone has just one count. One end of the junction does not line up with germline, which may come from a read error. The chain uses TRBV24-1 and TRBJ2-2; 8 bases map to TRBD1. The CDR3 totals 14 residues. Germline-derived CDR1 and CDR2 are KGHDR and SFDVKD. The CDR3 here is CATRGQAKTGELFF. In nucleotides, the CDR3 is TGTGCCACCAGGGGACAGGCGAAGACCGGGGAGCTGTTTTTT.

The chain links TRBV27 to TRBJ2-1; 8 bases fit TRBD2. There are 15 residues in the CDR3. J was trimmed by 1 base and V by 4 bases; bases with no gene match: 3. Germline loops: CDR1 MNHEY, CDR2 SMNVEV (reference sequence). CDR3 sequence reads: CASSSAGESYNEQFF. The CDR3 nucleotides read TGTGCCAGCAGTTCAGCGGGGGAATCCTACAATGAGCAGTTCTTC.

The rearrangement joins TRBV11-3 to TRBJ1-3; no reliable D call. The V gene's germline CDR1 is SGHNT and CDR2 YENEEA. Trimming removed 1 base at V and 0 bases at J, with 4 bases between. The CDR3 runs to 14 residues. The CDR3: CASSLGHSGNTIYF. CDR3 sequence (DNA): TGTGCCAGCAGCTTAGGGCACTCTGGAAACACCATATATTTT.

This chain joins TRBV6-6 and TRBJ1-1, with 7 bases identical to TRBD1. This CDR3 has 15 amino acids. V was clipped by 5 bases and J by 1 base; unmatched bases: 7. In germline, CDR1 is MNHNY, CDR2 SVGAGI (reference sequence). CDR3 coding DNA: TGTGCCAGCAGTACAAAACAGGGGACGAACACTGAAGCTTTCTTT. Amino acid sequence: CASSTKQGTNTEAFF.

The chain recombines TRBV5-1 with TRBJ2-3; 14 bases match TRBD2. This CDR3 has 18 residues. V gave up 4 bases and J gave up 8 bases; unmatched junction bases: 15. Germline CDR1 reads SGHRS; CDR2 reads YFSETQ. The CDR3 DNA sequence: TGCGCCAGCAGCAAGACTAGCGGGGGGGCCTCTTCACATGGTACGCAGTATTTT. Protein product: CASSKTSGGASSHGTQYF.

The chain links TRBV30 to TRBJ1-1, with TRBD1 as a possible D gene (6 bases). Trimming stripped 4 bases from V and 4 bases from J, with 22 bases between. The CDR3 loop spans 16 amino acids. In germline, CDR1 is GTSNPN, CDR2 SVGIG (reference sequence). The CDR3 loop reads CAWTPRQDLWRTEAFF. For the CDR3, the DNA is TGTGCCTGGACCCCGAGACAGGATTTGTGGCGCACTGAAGCTTTCTTT.

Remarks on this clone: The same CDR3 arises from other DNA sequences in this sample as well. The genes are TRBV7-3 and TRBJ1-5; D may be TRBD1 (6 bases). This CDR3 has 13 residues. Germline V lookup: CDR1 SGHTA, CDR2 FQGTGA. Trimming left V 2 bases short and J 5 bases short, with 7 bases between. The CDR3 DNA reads TGTGCCAGCAGCTTATCAGGGGATCAGCCCCAGCATTTT. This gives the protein CASSLSGDQPQHF.

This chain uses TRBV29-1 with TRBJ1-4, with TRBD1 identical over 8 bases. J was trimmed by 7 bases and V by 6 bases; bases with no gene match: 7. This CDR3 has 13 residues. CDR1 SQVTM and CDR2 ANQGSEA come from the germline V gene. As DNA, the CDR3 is TGCAGCGTCTCCAGGGGGCTGGGTGAAAAACTGTTTTTT. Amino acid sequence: CSVSRGLGEKLFF.

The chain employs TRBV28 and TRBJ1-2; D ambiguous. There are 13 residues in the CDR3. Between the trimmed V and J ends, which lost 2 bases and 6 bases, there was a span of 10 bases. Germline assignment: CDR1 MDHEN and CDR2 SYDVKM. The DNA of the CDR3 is TGTGCCAGCAGTTTAAGCGGAAATCATGGCTACACCTTC. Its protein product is CASSLSGNHGYTF.

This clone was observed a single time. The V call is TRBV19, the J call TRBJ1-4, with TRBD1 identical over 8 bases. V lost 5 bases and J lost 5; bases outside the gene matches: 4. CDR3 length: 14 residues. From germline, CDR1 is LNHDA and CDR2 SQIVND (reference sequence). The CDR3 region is CASSWGQANEKLFF. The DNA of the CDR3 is TGTGCCAGTAGTTGGGGACAGGCAAATGAAAAACTGTTTTTT. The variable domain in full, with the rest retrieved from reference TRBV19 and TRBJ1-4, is DGGITQSPKYLFRKEGQNVTLSCEQNLNHDAMYWYRQDPGQGLRLIYYSQIVNDFQKGDIAEGYSVSREKKESFPLTVTSAQKNPTAFYLCASSWGQANEKLFFGSGTQLSVL.

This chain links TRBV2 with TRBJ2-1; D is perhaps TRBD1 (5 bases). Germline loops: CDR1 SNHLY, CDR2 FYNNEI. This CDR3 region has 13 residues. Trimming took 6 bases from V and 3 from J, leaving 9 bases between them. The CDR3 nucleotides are TGTGCCAGCAGGGACGACAGCTACAATGAGCAGTTCTTC. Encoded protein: CASRDDSYNEQFF.

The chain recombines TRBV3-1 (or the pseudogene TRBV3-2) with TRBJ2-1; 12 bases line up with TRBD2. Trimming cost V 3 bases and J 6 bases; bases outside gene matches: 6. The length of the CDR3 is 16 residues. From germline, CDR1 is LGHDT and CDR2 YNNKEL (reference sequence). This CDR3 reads CASSHLLAGGTNEQFF. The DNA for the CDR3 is TGTGCCAGCAGCCATCTACTAGCGGGGGGTACCAATGAGCAGTTCTTC.

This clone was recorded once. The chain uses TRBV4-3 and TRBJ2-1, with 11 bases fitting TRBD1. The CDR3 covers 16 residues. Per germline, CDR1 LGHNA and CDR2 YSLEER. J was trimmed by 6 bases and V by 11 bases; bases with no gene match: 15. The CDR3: CALAGLGQGAVNEQFF. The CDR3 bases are TGCGCCCTGGCGGGTCTCGGACAGGGGGCAGTCAATGAGCAGTTCTTC.

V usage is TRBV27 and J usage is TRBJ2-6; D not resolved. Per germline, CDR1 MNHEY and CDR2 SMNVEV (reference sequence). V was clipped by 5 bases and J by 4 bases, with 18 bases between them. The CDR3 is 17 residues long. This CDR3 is CASSRTAAIPGANVLTF. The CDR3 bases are TGTGCCAGCAGTCGTACAGCCGCTATTCCCGGGGCCAACGTCCTGACTTTC.

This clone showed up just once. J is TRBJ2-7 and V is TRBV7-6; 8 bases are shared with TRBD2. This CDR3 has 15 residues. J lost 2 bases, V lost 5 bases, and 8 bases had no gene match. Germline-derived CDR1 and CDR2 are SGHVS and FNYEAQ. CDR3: CASSPTSGGPYEQYF. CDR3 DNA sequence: TGTGCCAGCAGCCCTACTAGCGGAGGTCCCTACGAGCAGTACTTC. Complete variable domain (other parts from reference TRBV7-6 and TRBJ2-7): GAGVSQSPRYKVTKRGQDVALRCDPISGHVSLYWYRQALGQGPEFLTYFNYEAQQDKSGLPNDRFSAERPEGSISTLTIQRTEQRDSAMYRCASSPTSGGPYEQYFGPGTRLTVT.

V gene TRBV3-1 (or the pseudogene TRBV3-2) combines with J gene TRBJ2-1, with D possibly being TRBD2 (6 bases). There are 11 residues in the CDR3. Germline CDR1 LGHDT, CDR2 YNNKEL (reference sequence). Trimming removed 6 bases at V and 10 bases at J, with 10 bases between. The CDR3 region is CASSGGWEQFF. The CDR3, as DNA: TGTGCCAGCAGTGGAGGGTGGGAGCAGTTCTTC.

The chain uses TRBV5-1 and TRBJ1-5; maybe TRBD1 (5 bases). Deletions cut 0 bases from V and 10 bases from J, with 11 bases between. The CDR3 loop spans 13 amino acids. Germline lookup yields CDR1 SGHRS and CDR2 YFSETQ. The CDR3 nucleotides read TGCGCCAGCAGCTTGGAGTGGGGCGCCCCCCAGCATTTT. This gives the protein CASSLEWGAPQHF.

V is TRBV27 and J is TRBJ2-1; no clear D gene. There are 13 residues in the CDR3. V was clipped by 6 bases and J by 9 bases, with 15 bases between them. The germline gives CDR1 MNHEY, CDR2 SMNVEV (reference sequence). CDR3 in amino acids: CASSRLGSTEQFF. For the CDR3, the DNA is TGTGCCAGCAGCCGACTTGGGTCTACTGAGCAGTTCTTC.

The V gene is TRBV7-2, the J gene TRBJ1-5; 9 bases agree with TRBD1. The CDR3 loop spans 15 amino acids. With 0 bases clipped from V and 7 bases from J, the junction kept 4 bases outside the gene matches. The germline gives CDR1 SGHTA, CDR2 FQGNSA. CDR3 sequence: CASSLATGGRQPQHF. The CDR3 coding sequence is TGTGCCAGCAGCTTAGCGACAGGGGGGCGACAGCCCCAGCATTTT. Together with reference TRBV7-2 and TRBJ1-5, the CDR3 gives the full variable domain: GAGVSQSPSNKVTEKGKDVELRCDPISGHTALYWYRQSLGQGLEFLIYFQGNSAPDKSGLPSDRFSAERTGGSVSTLTIQRTQQEDSAVYLCASSLATGGRQPQHFGDGTRLSIL.

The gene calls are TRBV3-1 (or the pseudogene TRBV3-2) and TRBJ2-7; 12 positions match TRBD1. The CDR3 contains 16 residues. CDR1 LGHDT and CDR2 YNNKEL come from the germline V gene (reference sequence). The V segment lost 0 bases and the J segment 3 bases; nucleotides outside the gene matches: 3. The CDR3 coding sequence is TGTGCCAGCAGCCAAGACGGGACAGGGGGCAACTACGAGCAGTACTTC. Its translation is CASSQDGTGGNYEQYF.

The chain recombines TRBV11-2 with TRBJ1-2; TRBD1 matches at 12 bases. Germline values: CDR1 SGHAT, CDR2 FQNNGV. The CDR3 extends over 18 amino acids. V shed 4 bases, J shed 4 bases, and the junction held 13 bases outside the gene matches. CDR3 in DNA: TGTGCCAGCAGCTCCTCCCTCCGGGACAGGGGGCTGGGCTATGGCTACACCTTC. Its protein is CASSSSLRDRGLGYGYTF.

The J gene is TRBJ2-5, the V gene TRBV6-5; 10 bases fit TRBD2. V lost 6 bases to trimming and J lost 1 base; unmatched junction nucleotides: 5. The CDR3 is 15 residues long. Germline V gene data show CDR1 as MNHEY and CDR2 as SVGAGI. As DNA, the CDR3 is TGTGCCAGCAGGATAGCGGGGGGCTCCCAAGAGACCCAGTACTTC. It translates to CASRIAGGSQETQYF.

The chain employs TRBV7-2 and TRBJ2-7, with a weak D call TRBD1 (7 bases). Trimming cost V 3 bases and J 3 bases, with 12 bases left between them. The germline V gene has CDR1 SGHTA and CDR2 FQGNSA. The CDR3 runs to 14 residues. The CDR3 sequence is CASSFGGGIYEQYF. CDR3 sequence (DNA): TGTGCCAGCAGCTTTGGAGGGGGCATCTACGAGCAGTACTTC.

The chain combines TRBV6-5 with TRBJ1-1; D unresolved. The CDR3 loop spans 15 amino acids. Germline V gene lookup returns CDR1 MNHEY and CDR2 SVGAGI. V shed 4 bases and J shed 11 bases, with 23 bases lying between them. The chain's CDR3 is CASSFSFSGPSGAFF. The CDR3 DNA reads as TGTGCCAGCAGTTTTAGTTTTTCGGGTCCGAGCGGCGCTTTCTTT.